Listed here are 2 T cell receptor beta chains from one sample, sequenced in a study of vaccination and CD4 T cells after COVID-19 (dated by TCRdb to 2022 to 2024). The meaning of the sample's treatment or condition label: approximately nine-day PBMC culture with coronavirus spike peptide pools or control peptides (ViraFEST assay). No cognate antigen is known for these TCRs. The library came from PCR. The sequencer was an Illumina iSeq 100. DNA from cultured CD4+ T cells was subjected to TCR sequencing with the Oncomine TCR Beta short-read assay at the Johns Hopkins FTIC core. TCRdb redid the processing of the public reads, applying fastp at Q25 and MiXCR, and retained in-frame beta chains. All rows with the same CDR3 protein become a single entry with the most common DNA and genes. This sample is represented by 15,000 to 20,000 distinct CDR3 sequences; roughly 43% of them were singletons. Approximately 7% of the sample is in the top ten clones.

The specimen was CD4+ T cells from blood, cultured in vitro, collected after SARS-CoV-2 vaccination. These receptors all stem from a human donor who had recovered from COVID-19.

About this clonotype: One base away lies a much larger clone, so this may be a sequencing read error. The chain joins TRBV10-3 to TRBJ2-3; TRBD2 matches 7 bases. This CDR3 spans 15 amino acids. The germline gives CDR1 ENHRY, CDR2 SYGVKD. V lost 10 bases to trimming and J lost 0 bases; unmatched junction nucleotides: 10. This CDR3 is CATTPGLPSTDTQYF. The CDR3 nucleotides are TGTGCCACTACGCCGGGACTACCGAGCACAGATACGCAGTATTTT.

This clonotype was seen a handful of times. The rearrangement uses TRBV6-5 and TRBJ2-3; possibly TRBD2 for D (5 bases). Trimming took off 3 bases at V and 4 bases at J, with 17 bases between the two ends. The V gene's germline CDR1 is MNHEY and CDR2 SVGAGI. The length of the CDR3 is 16 residues. The CDR3, as DNA: TGTGCCAGCAGTTATTCGGGGAACCCTGGCTCAGATACGCAGTATTTT. Translated, it gives CASSYSGNPGSDTQYF.